The rows below give T cell receptor beta chains drawn from one sample of a study of blood T cell repertoires in COVID-19. TCRdb keeps only in-frame clones here, not all; method: immunoSEQ multiplex PCR. The data show under 80,000 clones, roughly 80% seen once. Source material: peripheral blood. These receptors all stem from an elderly woman with active or convalescent COVID-19. The CDR3 runs from the conserved cysteine through the conserved F or W. Only part of the rows carry a size: once, few, many, or a class if the clone is expanded.

cdr3_aa,v_call,clone_size
CASSILRGAYNEQFF,TRBV7-2,-
CASSSPSRGGTEAFF,TRBV27,-
CASSSDTQETQYF,TRBV5-6,-
CASSQDRGRETQYF,TRBV4-3,-
CASNRVTGELFF,TRBV28,-
CASSLTSGVNTGELFF,TRBV5-1,-
CASSDSRPGVYEETQYF,TRBV6-4,-
CASSLSNGASTDTQYF,TRBV5-1,many
CASRPGTGGLTEAFF,TRBV2,-
CASSQGLAGQETQYF,TRBV18,-
CASTKWGGSAEQYF,TRBV7-2,once
CASSPSTSQRTQYF,TRBV18,-
CASSQDMRQRNTEAFF,TRBV4-3,-
CASSRRRARLYNEQFF,TRBV5-6,-
CASSPGGGSNTIYF,TRBV19,-
CASSQVGLGSVSHEQFF,TRBV4-3,-
CASSPQQVNTEAFF,TRBV18,-
CASSYEGSSYNEQFF,TRBV6-2/TRBV6-3,-
CASSTALGENTEAFF,TRBV19,few
CASSQERTGINEQYF,TRBV7-9,-
CASSPRDSSSEAFF,TRBV7-9,-
CASSPAPGGTEAFF,TRBV18,-
CASSMGTGRGYTF,TRBV19,-
CASSRGQVGNSPLHF,TRBV6-2/TRBV6-3,-
CASSLIPGNIQYF,TRBV5-1,-
CASSFQGGSNQPQHF,TRBV5-1,-